This record looks at one TCR beta chain sequence and its context. These data originate in a study of blood T cell repertoires in COVID-19. Turning to the study itself: Sites in the United States, Italy and Spain provided acute and convalescent COVID-19 samples.

The CDR3 spans 13 residues. Germline V CDR1 and CDR2: WNHNN, SYGVQD (reference sequence). V shed 5 bases and J shed 2 bases, with 9 bases lying between them. Original handling: Nucleated cell counts were estimated from reference gene primer amplification. Repertoires were generated with immunoSEQ multiplex PCR, while TCRdb's copy carries only in-frame clones and drops some. The D gene and trimming were derived from the DNA, and the V and J assignments and clone size from that table. The sample includes 300,000 to 400,000 clones, about 90% of them seen just once. The sequence came from a woman aged 55-69 years with COVID-19, enrolled during active disease. The sequenced sample was peripheral blood. The chain recombines TRBV10-1 with TRBJ2-5; D remains unclear. The CDR3 loop is CASSRHRQETQYF. In DNA form, the CDR3 reads TGCGCCAGCAGTCGACACCGACAAGAGACCCAGTACTTC.